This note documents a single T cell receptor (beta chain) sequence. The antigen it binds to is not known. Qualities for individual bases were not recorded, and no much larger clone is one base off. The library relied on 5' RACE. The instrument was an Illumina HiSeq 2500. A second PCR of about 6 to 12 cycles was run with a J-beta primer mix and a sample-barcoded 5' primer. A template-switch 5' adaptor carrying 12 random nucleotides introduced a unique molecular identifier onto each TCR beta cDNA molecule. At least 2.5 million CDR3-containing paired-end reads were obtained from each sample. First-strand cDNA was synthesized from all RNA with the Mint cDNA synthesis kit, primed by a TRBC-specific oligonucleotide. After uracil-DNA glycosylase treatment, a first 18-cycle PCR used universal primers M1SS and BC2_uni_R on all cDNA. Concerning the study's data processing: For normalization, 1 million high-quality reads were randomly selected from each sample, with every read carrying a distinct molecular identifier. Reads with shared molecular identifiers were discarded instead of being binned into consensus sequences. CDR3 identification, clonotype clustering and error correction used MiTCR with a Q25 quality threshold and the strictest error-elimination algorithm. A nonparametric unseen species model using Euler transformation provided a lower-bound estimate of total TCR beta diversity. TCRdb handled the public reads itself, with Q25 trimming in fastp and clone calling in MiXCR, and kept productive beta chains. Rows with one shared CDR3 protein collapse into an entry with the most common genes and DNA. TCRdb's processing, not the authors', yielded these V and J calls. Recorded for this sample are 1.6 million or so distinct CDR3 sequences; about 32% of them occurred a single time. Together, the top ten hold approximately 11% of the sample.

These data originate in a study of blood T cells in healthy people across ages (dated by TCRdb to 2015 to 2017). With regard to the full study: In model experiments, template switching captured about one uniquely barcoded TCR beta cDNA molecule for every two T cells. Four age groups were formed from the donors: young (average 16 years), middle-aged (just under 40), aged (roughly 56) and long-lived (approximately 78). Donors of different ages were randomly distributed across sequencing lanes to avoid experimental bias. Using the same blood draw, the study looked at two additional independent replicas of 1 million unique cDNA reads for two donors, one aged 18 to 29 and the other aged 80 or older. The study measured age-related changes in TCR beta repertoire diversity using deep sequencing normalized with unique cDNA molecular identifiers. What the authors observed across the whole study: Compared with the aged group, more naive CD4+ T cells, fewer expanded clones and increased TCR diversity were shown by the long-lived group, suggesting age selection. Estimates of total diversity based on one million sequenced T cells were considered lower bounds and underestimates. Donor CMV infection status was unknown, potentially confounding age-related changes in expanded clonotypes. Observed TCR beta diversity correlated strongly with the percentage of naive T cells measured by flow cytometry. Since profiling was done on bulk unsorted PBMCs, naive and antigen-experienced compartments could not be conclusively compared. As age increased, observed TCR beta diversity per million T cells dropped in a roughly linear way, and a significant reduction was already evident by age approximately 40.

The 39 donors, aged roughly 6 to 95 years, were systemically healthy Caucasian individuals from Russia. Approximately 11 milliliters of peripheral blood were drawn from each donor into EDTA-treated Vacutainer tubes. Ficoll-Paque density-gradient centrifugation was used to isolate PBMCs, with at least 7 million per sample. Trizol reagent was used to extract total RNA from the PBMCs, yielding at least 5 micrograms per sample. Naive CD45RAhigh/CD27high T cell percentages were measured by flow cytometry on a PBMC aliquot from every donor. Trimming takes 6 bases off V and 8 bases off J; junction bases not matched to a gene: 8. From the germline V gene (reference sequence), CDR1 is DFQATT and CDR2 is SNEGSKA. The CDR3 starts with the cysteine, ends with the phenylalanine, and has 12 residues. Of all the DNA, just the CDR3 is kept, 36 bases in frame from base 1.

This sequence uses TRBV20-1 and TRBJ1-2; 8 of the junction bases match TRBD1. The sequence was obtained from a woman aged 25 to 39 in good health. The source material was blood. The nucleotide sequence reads TGCAGTGCGGAGACAGGGGCGGAGGGCTACACCTTC. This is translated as CSAETGAEGYTF.